The 27 T cell receptor beta chains in this list originate from one sample, sequenced in a study of blood T cell repertoires in COVID-19. Some clones are missing from TCRdb's copy, which holds only in-frame ones; the method was immunoSEQ multiplex PCR. The top ten hold roughly 2.8% of the sample, which has a few hundred thousand clones, roughly 90% seen once. Sequencing input: PBMCs or T cells enriched from blood (not recorded which). The origin of the receptors is a woman aged 50 to 65 who had been exposed to COVID-19.

The V gene is TRBV5-1, the J gene TRBJ2-5; no reliable D call. Trimming pared 3 bases from V and 2 bases from J, leaving 8 bases between. Germline lookup yields CDR1 SGHRS and CDR2 YFSETQ. This CDR3 is built from 13 residues. The CDR3 reads CASSSILQETQYF. For the CDR3, the DNA is TGCGCCAGCAGCTCTATACTTCAAGAGACCCAGTACTTC.

The chain employs TRBV5-4 and TRBJ1-4; no firm D call. The CDR3 extends over 16 amino acids. The germline V gene has CDR1 SGHNT and CDR2 YYREEE (reference sequence). Trimming took 4 bases from V and 7 from J, leaving 20 bases between them. The chain's CDR3 is CASSPGGGEHFEKLFF. The CDR3, as DNA: TGTGCCAGCAGCCCCGGCGGAGGCGAGCATTTTGAAAAACTGTTTTTT.

The genes are TRBV3-1 (or the pseudogene TRBV3-2) and TRBJ1-1; weak D call: TRBD1 (5 bases). Trimming removed 1 base at V and 4 bases at J, with 13 bases between. The germline gives CDR1 LGHDT, CDR2 YNNKEL (reference sequence). The CDR3 length is 15 residues. In nucleotides, the CDR3 is TGTGCCAGCAGCCAAGCGTGGGAGGGGCCCACTGAAGCTTTCTTT. It codes for CASSQAWEGPTEAFF.

The chain is built from TRBV3-1 (or the pseudogene TRBV3-2) and TRBJ2-5, with a weak D call TRBD2 (6 bases). Trimming removed 3 bases from V and 7 bases from J, with 18 bases in between. This CDR3 contains 15 residues. CDR1 LGHDT and CDR2 YNNKEL come from the germline V gene (reference sequence). The CDR3 nucleotides read TGTGCCAGCAGCCACCCGACTAGTACCAGCGGGACCCAGTACTTC. Its translation: CASSHPTSTSGTQYF.

The chain is built from TRBV3-1 (or the pseudogene TRBV3-2) and TRBJ1-2, with no clear D. Germline V CDR1 and CDR2: LGHDT, YNNKEL (reference sequence). Between the trimmed V and J ends, which lost 0 bases and 8 bases, there was a span of 16 bases. This CDR3 contains 15 residues. The CDR3 sequence is CASSQDAVPSRGYTF. CDR3 coding DNA: TGTGCCAGCAGCCAAGATGCCGTACCATCGAGAGGCTACACCTTC.

The V gene is TRBV4-1, the J gene TRBJ1-5, with 7 bases matching TRBD1. The ends lost 3 bases at V and 7 bases at J; junction bases unmatched: 9. Germline CDR1 MGHRA, CDR2 YSYEKL. The CDR3 length is 15 residues. The CDR3 here is CASSQGPQGQQPQHF. CDR3 sequence (DNA): TGCGCCAGCAGCCAGGGACCACAGGGGCAGCAGCCCCAGCATTTT.

CDR3 in amino acids: CASSPLDEKLFF. The DNA of the CDR3 is TGTGCCAGCAGCCCGCTAGATGAAAAACTGTTTTTT. The chain recombines TRBV7-9 with TRBJ1-4; D unresolved. V lost 5 bases and J lost 6, with 7 bases in between. This CDR3 is built from 12 residues. Germline V gives CDR1 SEHNR, CDR2 FQNEAQ (reference sequence).

V and J are TRBV15 and TRBJ2-1; 7 bases line up with TRBD2. The ends lost 0 bases at V and 10 bases at J; junction bases unmatched: 3. The CDR3 is made up of 13 amino acids. Looked up from germline, CDR1 is LNHNV and CDR2 is YYDKDF (reference sequence). The CDR3 spells CATSRDRDYEQFF. CDR3 DNA sequence: TGTGCCACCAGCAGAGATCGGGACTACGAGCAGTTCTTC.

The V gene is TRBV19, the J gene TRBJ1-1; 7 bases match TRBD1. Trimming at V came to 6 bases and at J to 1 base, leaving 2 bases not matched to a gene. The CDR3 is 13 amino acids. Germline assignment: CDR1 LNHDA and CDR2 SQIVND (reference sequence). The CDR3 spells CASSRGSNTEAFF. The CDR3 nucleotides are TGTGCCAGTAGCAGGGGGTCGAACACTGAAGCTTTCTTT.

This clone was detected only once. V is TRBV14 and J is TRBJ2-1; TRBD1 matches 8 bases. The CDR3 has 12 residues. V lost 1 base and J lost 12; bases outside the gene matches: 2. Looked up from germline, CDR1 is SGHDN and CDR2 is FVKESK. In DNA form, the CDR3 reads TGTGCCAGCAGCCAAGCGGGGACAGGGCAGTTCTTC. Protein sequence: CASSQAGTGQFF.

The sample holds one count of this clone. This chain's CDR3 is CASSLGTVNTEAFF. The DNA for the CDR3 is TGTGCCAGCAGCTTAGGGACAGTGAACACTGAAGCTTTCTTT. The chain carries TRBV7-2 and TRBJ1-1, with a possible D match to TRBD1 (6 bases). Per the germline V gene, CDR1 is SGHTA and CDR2 is FQGNSA. The V end was cut by 1 base, the J end by 0 bases, with 6 bases between. The CDR3 loop spans 14 amino acids.

This sequence joins TRBV27 and TRBJ1-5; 11 nucleotides align to TRBD1. CDR1 and CDR2 from the germline V gene are MNHEY and SMNVEV (reference sequence). Unmatched junction bases numbered 11, after V lost 6 bases and J lost 4 bases. This CDR3 comprises 17 residues. Here the CDR3 DNA reads TGTGCCAGCAGCTCCTGGACAGGGGGCCGTACTAATCAGCCCCAGCATTTT. Protein sequence: CASSSWTGGRTNQPQHF.

Only one count was recorded for this clone. The rearrangement joins TRBV5-1 to TRBJ2-6; tentative D call: TRBD2 (5 bases). The V end was cut by 3 bases, the J end by 0 bases, with 16 bases between. The CDR3 extends over 18 amino acids. Per the germline V gene, CDR1 is SGHRS and CDR2 is YFSETQ. The CDR3, as DNA: TGCGCCAGCAGCTACCCTGGAGGCGTGAGCTCTGGGGCCAACGTCCTGACTTTC. This encodes CASSYPGGVSSGANVLTF.

The chain is built from TRBV6-6 and TRBJ2-5, with 7 bases lining up with TRBD2. From germline, CDR1 is MNHNY and CDR2 SVGAGI (reference sequence). The CDR3 has 16 amino acids. V lost 4 bases to trimming and J lost 2 bases; unmatched junction nucleotides: 10. Here the CDR3 DNA reads TGTGCCAGCAGTTTAAAAGCGGGGCAGCTTCAAGAGACCCAGTACTTC. It yields the protein CASSLKAGQLQETQYF.

Worth noting for this clone: This sample also contains other DNA sequences that code for the same CDR3. This chain joins TRBV28 and TRBJ1-2; the D gene is possibly TRBD1 (6 bases). Germline CDR1 reads MDHEN; CDR2 reads SYDVKM. The CDR3 consists of 14 residues. Between the trimmed V and J ends, which lost 5 bases and 5 bases, there was a span of 15 bases. The CDR3: CASSPPGQAYGYTF. CDR3 sequence (DNA): TGTGCCAGCAGTCCGCCGGGACAAGCATATGGCTACACCTTC.

The V and J genes are TRBV3-1 (or the pseudogene TRBV3-2) and TRBJ2-7; 10 bases match TRBD1. V lost 1 base, J lost 5 bases, and 5 bases stayed unmatched. Germline V gene lookup returns CDR1 LGHDT and CDR2 YNNKEL (reference sequence). This CDR3 has 15 amino acids. The CDR3 reads CASSQGYGTGDEQYF. The CDR3 DNA follows: TGTGCCAGCAGCCAAGGCTACGGGACAGGGGACGAGCAGTACTTC.

The V gene is TRBV19, the J gene TRBJ1-6; no definite D call. Germline CDR1 and CDR2: LNHDA and SQIVND (reference sequence). This CDR3 contains 14 residues. Trimming removed 6 bases from V and 4 bases from J, with 10 bases in between. The CDR3 sequence is CASRGVSYNSPLHF. Here the CDR3 DNA reads TGTGCCAGTAGGGGCGTAAGTTATAATTCACCCCTCCACTTT.

Points on this clone: Germline and junction disagree at one end, which may indicate a read error. The chain recombines TRBV10-3 with TRBJ1-5; TRBD1 matches 7 bases. Germline CDR1 ENHRY, CDR2 SYGVKD. The CDR3 is 16 amino acids. CDR3 in DNA: TGTGCCATCAGCGAGTTGGGGACAGATAGCAATCAGCCCCAGCATTTT. Its protein is CAISELGTDSNQPQHF.

The chain carries TRBV7-9 and TRBJ2-7, with D tentatively TRBD2 (7 bases). The V end was cut by 5 bases, the J end by 2 bases, with 19 bases between. Per germline, CDR1 SEHNR and CDR2 FQNEAQ (reference sequence). The CDR3 runs to 16 residues. CDR3 sequence (DNA): TGTGCCAGCAGCCCAAGAGGGGGGGCGAAAGCCTACGAGCAGTACTTC. Translation: CASSPRGGAKAYEQYF.

The CDR3 DNA reads TGTGCCAGCAGTTCTTTCCGTTACAAGAACACCGGGGAGCTGTTTTTT. Translating it yields CASSSFRYKNTGELFF. This sequence joins TRBV27 and TRBJ2-2; D remains ambiguous. V lost 4 bases and J 1 base, leaving 13 bases between the germline ends. Germline V gene lookup returns CDR1 MNHEY and CDR2 SMNVEV (reference sequence). This CDR3 is 16 amino acids long.

This chain links TRBV15 with TRBJ2-1, with D tentatively TRBD2 (7 bases). Per germline, CDR1 LNHNV and CDR2 YYDKDF (reference sequence). The CDR3 length is 16 residues. The ends were cut back, 3 bases at V and 4 bases at J, with 16 bases in the middle. The CDR3 bases are TGTGCCACCAGCAGGAGGGGGAGGGGTGGGTACAATGAGCAGTTCTTC. Residues: CATSRRGRGGYNEQFF.

The chain has TRBV6-5 and TRBJ1-3, with D perhaps matching TRBD1 (5 bases). Trimming pared 5 bases from V and 3 bases from J, leaving 11 bases between. Germline V gives CDR1 MNHEY, CDR2 SVGAGI. The CDR3 is 14 residues long. The CDR3 protein is CASSNRRNGNTIYF. Here the CDR3 DNA reads TGTGCCAGCAGTAACAGGAGAAATGGAAACACCATATATTTT.

The rearrangement joins TRBV9 to TRBJ1-2; D call uncertain. With 1 base removed from V and 3 bases from J, the gap between germline ends came to 7 bases. Germline CDR1 is SGDLS and CDR2 is YYNGEE. This CDR3 region has 13 residues. CDR3 sequence: CASSVNGHYGYTF. In nucleotides, the CDR3 is TGTGCCAGCAGCGTAAATGGCCACTATGGCTACACCTTC. Looking up the rest from reference TRBV9 and TRBJ1-2 gives the full variable domain: DSGVTQTPKHLITATGQRVTLRCSPRSGDLSVYWYQQSLDQGLQFLIQYYNGEERAKGNILERFSAQQFPDLHSELNLSSLELGDSALYFCASSVNGHYGYTFGSGTRLTVV.

The CDR3 region has the DNA TGTGCCAGTAGTCTCCGGACTAGCGGGGGCCCCGGGGAGACCCAGTACTTC. This gives the protein CASSLRTSGGPGETQYF. V is TRBV19 and J is TRBJ2-5; 13 positions match TRBD2. The CDR3 consists of 17 residues. Trimming took 5 bases from V and 5 from J; bases not matched to a gene: 11. Germline V gives CDR1 LNHDA, CDR2 SQIVND (reference sequence).

This chain connects TRBV7-9 to TRBJ1-1; 10 positions match TRBD1. The CDR3 covers 15 residues. Germline values: CDR1 SEHNR, CDR2 FQNEAQ (reference sequence). Losses at the gene ends were 4 bases for V and 3 bases for J; bases not matched to a gene: 5. CDR3 in DNA: TGTGCCAGCAGCTCCCTGGACAGGGGGGACACTGAAGCTTTCTTT. It codes for CASSSLDRGDTEAFF. The variable domain in full, with the rest retrieved from reference TRBV7-9 and TRBJ1-1, is DTGVSQNPRHKITKRGQNVTFRCDPISEHNRLYWYRQTLGQGPEFLTYFQNEAQLEKSRLLSDRFSAERPKGSFSTLEIQRTEQGDSAMYLCASSSLDRGDTEAFFGQGTRLTVV.

The chain recombines TRBV19 with TRBJ1-4; maybe TRBD1 (5 bases). Between the trimmed V and J ends, which lost 5 bases and 5 bases, there was a span of 15 bases. The germline V gene has CDR1 LNHDA and CDR2 SQIVND (reference sequence). The CDR3 has 15 residues. The CDR3 DNA reads TGTGCCAGTAGTCTCACGACGGGGGGAAATGAAAAACTGTTTTTT. Translating it yields CASSLTTGGNEKLFF.

The rearrangement links TRBV14 to TRBJ2-2; TRBD1 matches 7 bases. Germline-derived CDR1 and CDR2 are SGHDN and FVKESK. Unmatched junction bases numbered 21, after V lost 1 base and J lost 4 bases. CDR3 length: 21 amino acids. The CDR3 region is CASSQVPRTGPPEWVTGELFF. In DNA form, the CDR3 reads TGTGCCAGCAGCCAAGTCCCCCGGACAGGCCCCCCCGAGTGGGTCACCGGGGAGCTGTTTTTT.